In this sample, the clone carrying this T cell receptor beta chain turned up once. No antigen is known for it. The record originates from a study of T cells in localized non-small cell lung cancer. General observations from the study: The greatest T cell clonality was found in uninvolved adjacent lung (higher than in tumor).

This table comes from immunoSEQ multiplex PCR, and its TCRdb copy is limited to in-frame clones, with some not included. The repertoire has 1,000 to 1,500 clones, roughly 30% of them found once; the top ten carry less than 9.5%. The CDR3 extends over 15 amino acids. Per germline, CDR1 KGHSH and CDR2 LQKENI. J lost 2 bases, V lost 5 bases, and 8 bases had no gene match. The chain couples TRBV18 to TRBJ2-5; 7 bases map to TRBD1. This clonotype was obtained from a male donor at least 60 years old with stage I squamous cell lung carcinoma. The sample here was normal lung tissue next to the tumor, taken before any cancer treatment. This CDR3 is CASSSFTGEQETQYF. CDR3 nucleotides: TGTGCCAGCTCATCTTTTACAGGGGAGCAAGAGACCCAGTACTTC.